These 13 T cell receptor beta chains were all obtained from the same sample, sequenced in a study of shared clonotypes between healthy human individuals. Naive CD8 cells lacked CD45RO and underwent positive selection for CCR7, leaving out terminally differentiated effector memory CD45RA+ cells. Clones were read by immunoSEQ multiplex PCR, and TCRdb kept only the in-frame ones, dropping some. Of about 680,000 clones detected, about 91% appear once; the ten largest clones hold 24%. The sequenced material came from naive CD8+ T cells sorted from blood. The receptors come from a man aged 25 to 45 in good health.

The chain links TRBV13 to TRBJ1-4; D is possibly TRBD1 (5 bases). Germline CDR1 reads PRHDT; CDR2 reads FYEKMQ (reference sequence). V gave up 3 bases and J gave up 7 bases, with 6 bases separating them. The CDR3 has 12 amino acids. The CDR3 sequence is CASSLQGEKLFF. The CDR3 DNA reads TGTGCCAGCAGCTTGCAGGGTGAAAAACTGTTTTTT.

Only one count was recorded for this clone. The gene calls are TRBV19 and TRBJ1-5, with 7 bases identical to TRBD1. The germline gives CDR1 LNHDA, CDR2 SQIVND (reference sequence). The V and J ends lost 5 bases and 0 bases, in that order; junction bases with no gene match: 10. The CDR3 contains 17 residues. The CDR3 loop reads CASSHGGQHYSNQPQHF. CDR3 sequence (DNA): TGTGCCAGTAGTCACGGGGGACAGCATTATAGCAATCAGCCCCAGCATTTT. Using reference TRBV19 and TRBJ1-5 for the parts outside the CDR3, the full variable domain is DGGITQSPKYLFRKEGQNVTLSCEQNLNHDAMYWYRQDPGQGLRLIYYSQIVNDFQKGDIAEGYSVSREKKESFPLTVTSAQKNPTAFYLCASSHGGQHYSNQPQHFGDGTRLSIL.

The chain joins TRBV27 to TRBJ2-1, with D possibly matching TRBD2 (6 bases). Between the trimmed V and J ends, which lost 4 bases and 6 bases, there was a span of 19 bases. The CDR3 is 16 amino acids. Germline-derived CDR1 and CDR2 are MNHEY and SMNVEV (reference sequence). The CDR3 is CASSSPLALISNEQFF. The CDR3 DNA reads as TGTGCCAGCAGTTCGCCTCTAGCGTTGATTAGCAATGAGCAGTTCTTC.

The genes are TRBV13 and TRBJ2-1; D possibly uses TRBD1 or TRBD2 (5 bases each). The CDR3 extends over 16 amino acids. Germline V lookup: CDR1 PRHDT, CDR2 FYEKMQ (reference sequence). The ends were cut back, 0 bases at V and 4 bases at J, with 13 bases in the middle. The CDR3 DNA is TGTGCCAGCAGCTTAGGCCTGGGGACCCATTACAATGAGCAGTTCTTC. Its protein product is CASSLGLGTHYNEQFF.

This clone has a single count. The CDR3 is CASSLSGLAGGETQYF. The DNA for the CDR3 is TGTGCCAGCAGCTTGAGCGGACTAGCGGGAGGTGAGACCCAGTACTTC. This chain links TRBV5-4 with TRBJ2-5; 14 nucleotides agree with TRBD2. V shed 1 base, J shed 5 bases, and the junction held 4 bases outside the gene matches. Germline CDR1 SGHNT, CDR2 YYREEE (reference sequence). This CDR3 is 16 amino acids long. Supplemented by reference TRBV5-4 and TRBJ2-5, the full variable domain reads ETGVTQSPTHLIKTRGQQVTLRCSSQSGHNTVSWYQQALGQGPQFIFQYYREEENGRGNFPPRFSGLQFPNYSSELNVNALELDDSALYLCASSLSGLAGGETQYFGPGTRLLVL.

The chain combines TRBV19 with TRBJ2-1; tentative D call: TRBD1 (6 bases). The CDR3 loop spans 14 amino acids. With 6 bases removed from V and 3 bases from J, the gap between germline ends came to 12 bases. Germline CDR1 is LNHDA and CDR2 is SQIVND (reference sequence). For the CDR3, the DNA is TGTGCCAGTAGCCGGGACATGGGCTACAATGAGCAGTTCTTC. It encodes CASSRDMGYNEQFF.

The chain links TRBV7-2 to TRBJ2-7; perhaps TRBD2 as D (5 bases). Germline V CDR1 and CDR2: SGHTA, FQGNSA. This CDR3 spans 14 amino acids. V lost 0 bases and J 4 bases, leaving 10 bases between the germline ends. DNA for the CDR3: TGTGCCAGCAGCTTAGCTAGCGTTGCGTACGAGCAGTACTTC. Its translation is CASSLASVAYEQYF.

This chain connects TRBV28 to TRBJ2-7; TRBD2 might be the D (5 bases). This CDR3 has 13 amino acids. Germline values: CDR1 MDHEN, CDR2 SYDVKM. V lost 3 bases and J lost 6, with 12 bases in between. This CDR3 reads CASSFATRREQYF. DNA for the CDR3: TGTGCCAGCAGTTTCGCTACTAGGCGCGAGCAGTACTTC.

The chain combines TRBV12-5 with TRBJ1-2; TRBD1 matches 8 bases. Germline V gene data show CDR1 as LGHNT and CDR2 as FRNRAP. The CDR3 sequence is 13 residues long. V dropped 7 bases and J dropped 4; count of bases not matched to a gene: 5. The CDR3 DNA reads TGTGCTAGTGCGGACAGGGAAATCTATGGCTACACCTTC. It specifies CASADREIYGYTF.

This sequence joins TRBV28 and TRBJ2-1; 7 bases line up with TRBD2. This CDR3 region has 18 residues. With 8 bases clipped from V and 0 bases from J, the junction kept 16 bases outside the gene matches. CDR1 is MDHEN and CDR2 is SYDVKM in the germline V gene. CDR3 DNA: TGTGCCAGCCCTGGGGGAGGGCCTTTTTTACTCTCCTACAATGAGCAGTTCTTC. Residues: CASPGGGPFLLSYNEQFF.

The V and J genes are TRBV27 and TRBJ1-1; D may be TRBD1 (6 bases). Germline V lookup: CDR1 MNHEY, CDR2 SMNVEV (reference sequence). V lost 1 base, J lost 4 bases, and 10 bases lay in between. This CDR3 comprises 14 residues. CDR3 region: CASSLLVRGTEAFF. The CDR3 DNA reads TGTGCCAGCAGTTTATTGGTCAGGGGCACTGAAGCTTTCTTT.

V usage is TRBV7-8 and J usage is TRBJ2-5, with 11 positions matching TRBD1. Trimming took 0 bases from V and 2 from J; bases not matched to a gene: 11. Germline V gene sequence: CDR1 SGHVS, CDR2 FQNEAQ. This CDR3 contains 19 residues. CDR3: CASSLALRVGTGGQETQYF. The CDR3 DNA reads TGTGCCAGCAGCTTAGCCCTCCGAGTGGGGACAGGGGGGCAAGAGACCCAGTACTTC.

The rearrangement joins TRBV27 to TRBJ2-3, with no clear D. Trimming shortened V by 5 bases and J by 0 bases, and 12 bases separated the two germline ends. The CDR3 covers 15 residues. From germline, CDR1 is MNHEY and CDR2 SMNVEV (reference sequence). The CDR3: CASSHIRHSTDTQYF. Written as DNA, the CDR3 is TGTGCCAGCAGTCATATAAGGCACAGCACAGATACGCAGTATTTT.